The 8 T cell receptor beta chains below were found in one sample sequenced in a study of blood T cells in healthy people across ages. Combining a sample-barcoded 5' primer with a J-beta primer mix, a second PCR ran for roughly 7 to 11 cycles. One entry per CDR3 protein, called by TCRdb with MiXCR from the 5' RACE reads. The data hold roughly 1.7 million distinct CDR3 sequences, with around 35% observed a single time. The sample taken for sequencing was blood. The receptors stem from a woman aged 25 to 39 in good health.

The sample holds a few counts of this clonotype. V gene TRBV6-6 combines with J gene TRBJ1-6; D unclear. The CDR3 contains 13 residues. The V gene lost 5 bases and the J gene lost 6 bases, with 8 bases spanning the gap. Germline loops: CDR1 MNHNY, CDR2 SVGAGI (reference sequence). The CDR3 loop is CASSKDGNSPLHF. CDR3 nucleotide sequence: TGTGCCAGCAGTAAGGATGGTAATTCACCCCTCCACTTT.

The chain links TRBV12-3 or TRBV12-4 to TRBJ2-7, with 8 bases identical to TRBD1. This CDR3 spans 14 amino acids. Trimming removed 4 bases from V and 4 bases from J; junction bases left unmatched: 6. In DNA, the CDR3 is TGTGCCAGCAGTTCGCAGGGGGCCTGGTACGAGCAGTACTTC. Protein sequence: CASSSQGAWYEQYF.

The chain combines TRBV20-1 with TRBJ2-1; 14 positions agree with TRBD2. The germline V gene has CDR1 DFQATT and CDR2 SNEGSKA (reference sequence). V was pared by 6 bases and J by 10 bases, with 11 bases of the junction left unmatched. The CDR3 is made up of 15 amino acids. The chain's CDR3 is CSAPPGLAGETEQFF. As DNA, the CDR3 is TGCAGTGCGCCTCCGGGACTAGCGGGAGAAACCGAGCAGTTCTTC.

This clonotype occurred a few times. The chain couples TRBV7-2 to TRBJ2-1; tentatively, D is TRBD1 (6 bases). Germline CDR1 SGHTA, CDR2 FQGNSA. Trimming removed 7 bases at V and 8 bases at J, with 21 bases between. CDR3 length: 15 amino acids. Here the CDR3 reads CASNPWTEPGDEQFF. The DNA of the CDR3 is TGTGCCAGCAACCCCTGGACAGAGCCGGGTGATGAGCAGTTCTTC.

Many counts were recorded for this clonotype. The chain is built from TRBV12-3 or TRBV12-4 and TRBJ2-7; D perhaps matches TRBD2 (6 bases). The V and J ends lost 2 bases and 2 bases respectively, with 7 bases between them. The CDR3 totals 13 residues. CDR3 in DNA: TGTGCCAGCAGTTTATCGGGGGCCTACGAGCAGTACTTC. It specifies CASSLSGAYEQYF.

This clonotype was seen a few times. The chain links TRBV4-1 to TRBJ2-2, with TRBD1 matching 7 bases. There are 16 residues in the CDR3. Germline V gives CDR1 MGHRA, CDR2 YSYEKL. Trimming took 4 bases from V and 5 from J; bases not matched to a gene: 10. The CDR3 reads CASSRVRGRNTGELFF. The CDR3 coding sequence is TGCGCCAGCAGCCGGGTGAGGGGGCGAAATACCGGGGAGCTGTTTTTT.

This clonotype was observed a handful of times. The chain employs TRBV2 and TRBJ2-3, with TRBD2 matching 7 bases. The J segment lost 9 bases and the V segment lost 1 base, leaving 1 base of the junction unmatched. CDR3 length: 12 amino acids. Germline CDR1 reads SNHLY; CDR2 reads FYNNEI. The CDR3 loop is CASSEGSGTQYF. The CDR3 region has the DNA TGTGCCAGCAGTGAAGGTAGCGGGACGCAGTATTTT.

This clonotype was found a few times. This chain links TRBV4-1 with TRBJ2-7; D may be TRBD2 (5 bases). CDR3 length: 15 amino acids. Germline values: CDR1 MGHRA, CDR2 YSYEKL. V was cut by 0 bases and J by 4 bases, with 13 bases left in between. Written as DNA, the CDR3 is TGCGCCAGCAGCCAAGAACGGGAACAGAATTACGAGCAGTACTTC. Translated: CASSQEREQNYEQYF.